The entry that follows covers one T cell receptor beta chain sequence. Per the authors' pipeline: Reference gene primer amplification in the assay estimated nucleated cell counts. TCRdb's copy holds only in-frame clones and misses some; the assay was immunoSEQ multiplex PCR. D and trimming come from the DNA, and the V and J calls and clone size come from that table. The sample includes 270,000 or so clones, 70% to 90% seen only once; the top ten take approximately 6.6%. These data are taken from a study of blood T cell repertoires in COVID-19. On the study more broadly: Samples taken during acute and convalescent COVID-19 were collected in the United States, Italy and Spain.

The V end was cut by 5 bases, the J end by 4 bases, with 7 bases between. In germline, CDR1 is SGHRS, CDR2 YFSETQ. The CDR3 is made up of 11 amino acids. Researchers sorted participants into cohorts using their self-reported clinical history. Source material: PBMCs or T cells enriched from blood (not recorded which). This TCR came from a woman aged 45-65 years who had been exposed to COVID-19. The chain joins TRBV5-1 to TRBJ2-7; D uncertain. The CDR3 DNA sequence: TGCGCCAGCAGACACGAATACGAGCAGTACTTC. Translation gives CASRHEYEQYF.